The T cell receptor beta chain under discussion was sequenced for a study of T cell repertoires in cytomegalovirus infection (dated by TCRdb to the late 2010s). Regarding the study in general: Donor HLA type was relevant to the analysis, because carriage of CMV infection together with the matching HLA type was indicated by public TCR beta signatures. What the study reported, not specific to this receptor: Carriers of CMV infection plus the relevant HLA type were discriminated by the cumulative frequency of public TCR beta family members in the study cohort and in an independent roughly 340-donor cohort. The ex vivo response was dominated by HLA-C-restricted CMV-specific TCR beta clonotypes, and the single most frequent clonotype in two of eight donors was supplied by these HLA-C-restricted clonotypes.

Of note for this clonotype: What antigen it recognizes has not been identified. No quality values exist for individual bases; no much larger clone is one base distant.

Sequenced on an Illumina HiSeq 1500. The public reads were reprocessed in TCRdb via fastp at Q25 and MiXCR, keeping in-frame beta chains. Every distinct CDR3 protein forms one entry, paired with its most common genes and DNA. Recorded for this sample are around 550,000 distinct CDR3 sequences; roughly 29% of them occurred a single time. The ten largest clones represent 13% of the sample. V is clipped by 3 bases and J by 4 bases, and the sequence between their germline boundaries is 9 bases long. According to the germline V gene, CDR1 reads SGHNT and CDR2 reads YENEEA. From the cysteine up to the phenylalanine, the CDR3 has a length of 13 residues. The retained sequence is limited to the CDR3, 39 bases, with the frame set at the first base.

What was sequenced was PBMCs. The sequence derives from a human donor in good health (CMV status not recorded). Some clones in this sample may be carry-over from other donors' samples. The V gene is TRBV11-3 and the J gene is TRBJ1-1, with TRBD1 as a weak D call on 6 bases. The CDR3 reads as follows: CASSLGALTEAFF. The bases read TGTGCCAGCAGCTTGGGGGCACTCACTGAAGCTTTCTTT.